The entry below gives a single TCR beta chain sequence along with its context. The antigen remains undetermined. Per the germline V gene, CDR1 is SQVTM and CDR2 is ANQGSEA. The J segment lost 4 bases and the V segment lost 7 bases, leaving 4 bases of the junction unmatched. CDR3 length: 12 residues. Source study methods: From 23,224 to 690,600 TCRs were found per sample, with a median of 95,638. TCRdb recomputed calls from the RACE reads with MiXCR, one row per CDR3 protein. The V and J calls shown here were made by TCRdb, not taken from the authors' results. The data contain approximately 85,000 distinct CDR3 sequences, roughly a tenth of them singletons. The time point was: patch test 2, 6 weeks after DPC sensitization. Treatment defined: therapeutic diphenylcyclopropenone sensitization with weekly scalp DPC. The entry originates in a study of human T cells and chemical hapten exposure. Study at large: 2% DPC applied to an approximately 2 cm by approximately 2 cm arm area sensitized donors. Patch testing placed 0.01% DPC on the upper back, with readings at 6 days.

Overall study results and limits: Clustering by CDR3 similarity yielded significantly more large clusters from expanded TCRs than controls.

This chain connects TRBV29-1 to TRBJ1-3; TRBD1 matches at 7 bases. This TCR was recovered from a woman younger than 45 with alopecia areata. Some clones in this sample may be carry-over from other donors' samples. The sample here was whole blood, taken in connection with sensitization to the hapten diphenylcyclopropenone (DPC). DNA of the CDR3: TGCAGCGGTGGACAGGCGGGAAACACCATATATTTT. Its translation: CSGGQAGNTIYF.